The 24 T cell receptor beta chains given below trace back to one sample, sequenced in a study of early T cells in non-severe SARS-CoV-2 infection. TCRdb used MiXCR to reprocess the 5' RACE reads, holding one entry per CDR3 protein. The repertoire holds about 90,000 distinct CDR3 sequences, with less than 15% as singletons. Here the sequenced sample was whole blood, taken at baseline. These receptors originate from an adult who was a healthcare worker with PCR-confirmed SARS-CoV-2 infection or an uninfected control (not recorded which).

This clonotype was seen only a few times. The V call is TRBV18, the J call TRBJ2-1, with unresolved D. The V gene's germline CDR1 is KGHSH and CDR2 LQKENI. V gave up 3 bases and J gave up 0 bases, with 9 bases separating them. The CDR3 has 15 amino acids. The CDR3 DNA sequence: TGTGCCAGCTCACCTCAGGACCTCTCCTACAATGAGCAGTTCTTC. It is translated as CASSPQDLSYNEQFF.

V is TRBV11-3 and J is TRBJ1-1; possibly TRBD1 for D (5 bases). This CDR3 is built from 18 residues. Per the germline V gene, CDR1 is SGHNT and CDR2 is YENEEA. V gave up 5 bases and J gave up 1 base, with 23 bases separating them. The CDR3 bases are TGTGCCAGCAGCACAGACAGTGGGGCCACTGGGAAGAACACTGAAGCTTTCTTT. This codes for CASSTDSGATGKNTEAFF.

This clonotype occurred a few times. In DNA, the CDR3 is TGTGCCAGCAGTAAAGAGGGGGCGACTGAAGCTTTCTTT. Protein product: CASSKEGATEAFF. V usage is TRBV6-4 and J usage is TRBJ1-1, with 7 positions matching TRBD1. The length of the CDR3 is 13 residues. Trimming at V came to 5 bases and at J to 5 bases, leaving 5 bases not matched to a gene. Germline V lookup: CDR1 MRHNA, CDR2 SNTAGT.

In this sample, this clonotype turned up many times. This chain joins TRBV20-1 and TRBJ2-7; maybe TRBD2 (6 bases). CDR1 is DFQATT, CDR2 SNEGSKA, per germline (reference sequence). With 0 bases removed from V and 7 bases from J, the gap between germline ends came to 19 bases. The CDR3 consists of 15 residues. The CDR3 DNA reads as TGCAGTGCTAGAGATCCAGTCCGGGACGGGAGAGAGCAGTACTTC. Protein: CSARDPVRDGREQYF.

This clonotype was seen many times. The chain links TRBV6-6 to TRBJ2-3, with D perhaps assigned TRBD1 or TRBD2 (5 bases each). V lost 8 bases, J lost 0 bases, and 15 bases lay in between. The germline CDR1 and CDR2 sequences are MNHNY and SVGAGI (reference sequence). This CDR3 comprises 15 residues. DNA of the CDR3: TGTGCCAGCCGGGACGATATTACTAGCACAGATACGCAGTATTTT. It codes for CASRDDITSTDTQYF.

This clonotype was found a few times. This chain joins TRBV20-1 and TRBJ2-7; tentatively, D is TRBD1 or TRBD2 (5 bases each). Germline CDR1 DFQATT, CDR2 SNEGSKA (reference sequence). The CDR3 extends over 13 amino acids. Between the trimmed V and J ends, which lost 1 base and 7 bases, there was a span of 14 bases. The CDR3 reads CSARARGLGEQYF. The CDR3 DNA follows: TGCAGTGCTAGAGCACGGGGCCTGGGGGAGCAGTACTTC.

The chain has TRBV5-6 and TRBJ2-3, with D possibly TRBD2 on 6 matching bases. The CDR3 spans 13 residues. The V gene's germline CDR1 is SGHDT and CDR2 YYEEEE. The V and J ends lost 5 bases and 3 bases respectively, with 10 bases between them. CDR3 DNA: TGTGCCAGCAGTACCGGGGGAACAGATACGCAGTATTTT. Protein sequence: CASSTGGTDTQYF.

CDR3 nucleotides: TGTGCCACCAGCAGAGGAGGACGTCAGAGCACAGATACGCAGTATTTT. Its protein is CATSRGGRQSTDTQYF. The V call is TRBV15, the J call TRBJ2-3; no reliable D call. Per germline, CDR1 LNHNV and CDR2 YYDKDF (reference sequence). V lost 1 base to trimming and J lost 0 bases, with 11 bases between them. The CDR3 contains 16 residues.

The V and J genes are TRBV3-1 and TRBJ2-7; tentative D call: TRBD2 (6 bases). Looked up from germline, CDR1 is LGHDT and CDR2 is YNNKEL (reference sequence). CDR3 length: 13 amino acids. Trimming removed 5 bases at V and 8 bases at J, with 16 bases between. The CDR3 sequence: CASSNTEGRKQYF. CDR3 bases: TGTGCCAGCAGCAACACGGAGGGGCGTAAGCAGTACTTC.

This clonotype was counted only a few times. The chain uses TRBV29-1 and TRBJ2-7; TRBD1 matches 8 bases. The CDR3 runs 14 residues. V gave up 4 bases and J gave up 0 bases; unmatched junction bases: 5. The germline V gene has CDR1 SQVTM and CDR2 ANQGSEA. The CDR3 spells CSVARQGTSYEQYF. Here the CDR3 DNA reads TGCAGCGTTGCCAGACAGGGGACCTCCTACGAGCAGTACTTC.

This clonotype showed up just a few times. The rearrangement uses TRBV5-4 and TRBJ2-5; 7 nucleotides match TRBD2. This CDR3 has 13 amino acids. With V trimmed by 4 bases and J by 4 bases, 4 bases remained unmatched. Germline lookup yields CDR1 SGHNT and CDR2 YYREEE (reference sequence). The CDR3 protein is CASSSGDRETQYF. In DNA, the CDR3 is TGTGCCAGCAGCAGCGGGGATCGAGAGACCCAGTACTTC.

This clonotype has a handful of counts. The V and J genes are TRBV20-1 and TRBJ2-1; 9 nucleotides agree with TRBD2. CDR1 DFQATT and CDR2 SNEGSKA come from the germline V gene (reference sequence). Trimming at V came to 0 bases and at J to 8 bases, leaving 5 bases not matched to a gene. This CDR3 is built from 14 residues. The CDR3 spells CSARDHAGGYEQFF. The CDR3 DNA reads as TGCAGTGCTAGAGATCATGCGGGGGGGTATGAGCAGTTCTTC.

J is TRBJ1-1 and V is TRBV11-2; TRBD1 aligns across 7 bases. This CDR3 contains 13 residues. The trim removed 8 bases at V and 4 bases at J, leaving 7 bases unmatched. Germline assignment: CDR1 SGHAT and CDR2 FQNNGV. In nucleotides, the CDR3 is TGTGCCAGCTCAGGGGGGGCAGGCACTGAAGCTTTCTTT. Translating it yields CASSGGAGTEAFF. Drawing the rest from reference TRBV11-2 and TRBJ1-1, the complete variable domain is EAGVAQSPRYKIIEKRQSVAFWCNPISGHATLYWYQQILGQGPKLLIQFQNNGVVDDSQLPKDRFSAERLKGVDSTLKIQPAKLEDSAVYLCASSGGAGTEAFFGQGTRLTVV.

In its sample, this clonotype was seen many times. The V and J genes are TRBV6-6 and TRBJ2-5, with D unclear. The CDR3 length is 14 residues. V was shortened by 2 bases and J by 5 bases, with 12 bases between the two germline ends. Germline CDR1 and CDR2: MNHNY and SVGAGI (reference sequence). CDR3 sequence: CASSYLGRFETQYF. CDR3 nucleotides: TGTGCCAGCAGTTACCTGGGCAGGTTCGAGACCCAGTACTTC.

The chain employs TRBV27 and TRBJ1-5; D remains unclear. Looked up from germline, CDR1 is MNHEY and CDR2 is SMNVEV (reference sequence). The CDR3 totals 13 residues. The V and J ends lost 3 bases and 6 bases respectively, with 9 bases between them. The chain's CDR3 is CASSLAMAQPQHF. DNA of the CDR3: TGTGCCAGCAGTTTGGCGATGGCTCAGCCCCAGCATTTT.

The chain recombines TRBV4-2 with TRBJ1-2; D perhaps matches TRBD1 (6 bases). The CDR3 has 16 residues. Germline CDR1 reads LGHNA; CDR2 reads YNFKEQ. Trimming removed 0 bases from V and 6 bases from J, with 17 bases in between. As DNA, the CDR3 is TGTGCCAGCAGCCAAGATTGGGGACCGGGACACAATGGCTACACCTTC. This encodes CASSQDWGPGHNGYTF.

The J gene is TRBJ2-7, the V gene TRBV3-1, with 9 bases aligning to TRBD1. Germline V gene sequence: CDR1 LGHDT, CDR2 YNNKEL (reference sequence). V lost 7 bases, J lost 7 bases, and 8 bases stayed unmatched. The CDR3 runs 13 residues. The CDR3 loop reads CASTPRDREEQYF. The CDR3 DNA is TGTGCCAGCACCCCCAGGGACAGGGAGGAGCAGTACTTC.

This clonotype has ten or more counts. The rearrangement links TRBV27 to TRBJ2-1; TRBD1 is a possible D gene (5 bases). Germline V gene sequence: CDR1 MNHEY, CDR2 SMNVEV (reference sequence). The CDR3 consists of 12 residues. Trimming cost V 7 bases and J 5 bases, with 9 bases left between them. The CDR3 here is CASTGPHNEQFF. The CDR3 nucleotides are TGTGCCAGCACAGGGCCCCACAATGAGCAGTTCTTC.

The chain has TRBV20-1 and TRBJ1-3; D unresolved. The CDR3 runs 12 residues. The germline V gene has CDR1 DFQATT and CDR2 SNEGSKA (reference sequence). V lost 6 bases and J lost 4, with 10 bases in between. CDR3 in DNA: TGCAGTGCCGAGAATCCCGGAAACACCATATATTTT. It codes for CSAENPGNTIYF.

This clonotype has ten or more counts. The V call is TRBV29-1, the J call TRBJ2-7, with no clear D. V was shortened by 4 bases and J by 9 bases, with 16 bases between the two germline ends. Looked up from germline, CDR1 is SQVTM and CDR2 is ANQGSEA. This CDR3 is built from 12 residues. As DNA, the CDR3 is TGCAGCGTTGCAAGGCCCGACCTGGGGCAGTACTTC. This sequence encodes CSVARPDLGQYF.

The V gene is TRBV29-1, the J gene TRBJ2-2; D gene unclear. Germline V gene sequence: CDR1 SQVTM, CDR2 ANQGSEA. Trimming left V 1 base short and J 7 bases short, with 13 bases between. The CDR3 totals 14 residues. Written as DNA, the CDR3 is TGCAGCGTTGAAGGTCTCACTGTGGGCGGGGAGCTGTTTTTT. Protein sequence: CSVEGLTVGGELFF.

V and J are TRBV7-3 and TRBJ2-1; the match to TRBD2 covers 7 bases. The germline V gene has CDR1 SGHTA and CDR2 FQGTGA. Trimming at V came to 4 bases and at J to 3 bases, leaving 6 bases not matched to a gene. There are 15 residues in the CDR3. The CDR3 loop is CASSSSGTIYNEQFF. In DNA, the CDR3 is TGTGCCAGCAGCTCCTCAGGGACTATCTACAATGAGCAGTTCTTC.

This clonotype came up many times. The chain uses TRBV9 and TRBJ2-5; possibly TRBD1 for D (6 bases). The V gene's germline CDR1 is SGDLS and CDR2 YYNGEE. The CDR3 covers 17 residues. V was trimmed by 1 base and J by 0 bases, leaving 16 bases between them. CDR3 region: CASSVSPGQNYQETQYF. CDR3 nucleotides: TGTGCCAGCAGCGTAAGTCCCGGACAGAACTACCAAGAGACCCAGTACTTC.

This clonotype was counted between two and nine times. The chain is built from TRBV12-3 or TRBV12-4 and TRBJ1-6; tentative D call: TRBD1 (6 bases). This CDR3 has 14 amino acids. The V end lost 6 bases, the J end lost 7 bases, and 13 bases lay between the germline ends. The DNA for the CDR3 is TGTGCCAGCAGAGCCCCGGGGACAAATTCACCCCTCCACTTT. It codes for CASRAPGTNSPLHF.